The T cell receptor (beta chain) described here comes from a study of Ad26.COV2.S vaccination and SARS-CoV-2 variants. Treatment indicated: around 19 received Ad26.COV2.S at low or high dose, single or two shots; about 5 received placebo; per-sample allocation not given. The study sampled participants on day 63 after the first vaccine or placebo injection. Assay: immunoSEQ multiplex PCR; the TCRdb copy retains only in-frame clones and omits some. This sample carries around 300,000 clones, 85% to 90% of them seen once, and the ten largest clones take under 6%. The CDR3 loop spans 16 amino acids. Germline assignment: CDR1 SGHRS and CDR2 YFSETQ. The V and J ends lost 0 bases and 2 bases respectively, with 11 bases between them.

The TCR was taken from a person between 18 and 65 years old who received the Ad26.COV2.S COVID-19 vaccine or a placebo. The chain links TRBV5-1 to TRBJ2-2; TRBD1 might be the D (6 bases). The sequencing here drew on peripheral blood, taken in a trial of Ad26.COV2.S vaccine versus placebo. Written as DNA, the CDR3 is TGCGCCAGCAGCTTGGCTGGGGGCATAAACACCGGGGAGCTGTTTTTT. Translating gives CASSLAGGINTGELFF.